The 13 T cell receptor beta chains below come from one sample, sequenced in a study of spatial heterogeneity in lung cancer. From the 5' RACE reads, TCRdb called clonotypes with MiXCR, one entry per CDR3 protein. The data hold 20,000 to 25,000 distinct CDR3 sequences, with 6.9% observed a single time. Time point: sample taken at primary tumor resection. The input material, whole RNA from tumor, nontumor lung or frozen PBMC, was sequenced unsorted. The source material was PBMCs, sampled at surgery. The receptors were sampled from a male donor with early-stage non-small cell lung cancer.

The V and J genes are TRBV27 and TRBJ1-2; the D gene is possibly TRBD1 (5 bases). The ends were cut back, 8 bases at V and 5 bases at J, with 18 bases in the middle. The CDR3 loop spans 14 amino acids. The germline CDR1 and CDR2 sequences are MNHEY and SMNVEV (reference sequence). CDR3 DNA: TGTGCCAGCCGCCGGGACGGCGTAATATATGGCTACACCTTC. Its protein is CASRRDGVIYGYTF.

The CDR3 here is CSVDFRKESSYEQYF. The CDR3 coding sequence is TGCAGCGTTGATTTCCGTAAAGAAAGCTCCTACGAGCAGTACTTC. The chain has TRBV29-1 and TRBJ2-7; no clear D gene. The CDR3 is 15 amino acids. Germline V gene sequence: CDR1 SQVTM, CDR2 ANQGSEA. V lost 3 bases and J 0 bases, leaving 15 bases between the germline ends.

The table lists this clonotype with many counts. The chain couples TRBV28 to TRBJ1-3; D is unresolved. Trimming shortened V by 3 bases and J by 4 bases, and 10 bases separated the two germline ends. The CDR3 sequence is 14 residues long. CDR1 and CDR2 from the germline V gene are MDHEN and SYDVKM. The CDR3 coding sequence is TGTGCCAGCAGTTTGGGGAGTCTCGGAAACACCATATATTTT. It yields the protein CASSLGSLGNTIYF.

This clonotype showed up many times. The CDR3 DNA is TGTGCCAGCAGTGAACTGACAGGGGGCGAGCAGTACTTC. It encodes CASSELTGGEQYF. The chain has TRBV6-1 and TRBJ2-7; 9 bases agree with TRBD1. Germline loops: CDR1 MNHNS, CDR2 SASEGT. The CDR3 has 13 residues. V lost 2 bases, J lost 6 bases, and 2 bases stayed unmatched.

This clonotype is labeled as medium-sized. For the CDR3, the DNA is TGTGCCAGCAGACCTGGACAGGGGGGGACAGATACGCAGTATTTT. This encodes CASRPGQGGTDTQYF. The J gene is TRBJ2-3, the V gene TRBV12-3 or TRBV12-4; 10 bases map to TRBD1. After removal of 6 bases from V and 3 bases from J, the junction contained 6 bases not matched to a gene. The CDR3 runs to 15 residues.

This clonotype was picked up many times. This CDR3 reads CASSPRGPPSNQPQHF. The CDR3 bases are TGTGCCAGCAGCCCAAGGGGCCCCCCGAGCAATCAGCCCCAGCATTTT. The gene calls are TRBV7-6 and TRBJ1-5; tentatively, D is TRBD1 (5 bases). V was trimmed by 5 bases and J by 1 base, leaving 15 bases between them. The CDR3 has 16 amino acids. The germline CDR1 and CDR2 sequences are SGHVS and FNYEAQ.

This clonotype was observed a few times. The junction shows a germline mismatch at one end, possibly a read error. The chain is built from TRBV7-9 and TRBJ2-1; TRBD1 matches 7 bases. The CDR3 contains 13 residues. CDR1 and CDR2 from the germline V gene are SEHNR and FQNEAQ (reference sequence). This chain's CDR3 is CASRLGSIDREFF. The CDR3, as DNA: TGTGCCAGCAGGTTAGGCTCTATTGACAGGGAGTTCTTC.

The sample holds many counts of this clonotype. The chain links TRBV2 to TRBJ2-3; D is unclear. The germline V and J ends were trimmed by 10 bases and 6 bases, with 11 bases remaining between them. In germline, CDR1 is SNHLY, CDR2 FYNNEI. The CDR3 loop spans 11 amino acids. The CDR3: CATQIVDTQYF. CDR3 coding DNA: TGTGCCACCCAGATTGTGGATACGCAGTATTTT.

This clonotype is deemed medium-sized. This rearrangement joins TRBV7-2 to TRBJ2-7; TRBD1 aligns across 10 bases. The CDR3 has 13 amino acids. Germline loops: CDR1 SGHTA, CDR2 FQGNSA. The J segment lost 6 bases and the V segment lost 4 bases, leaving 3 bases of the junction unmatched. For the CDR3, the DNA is TGTGCCAGCAGCTCCGGACAGGGGGGCGAGCAGTACGTC. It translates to CASSSGQGGEQYV.

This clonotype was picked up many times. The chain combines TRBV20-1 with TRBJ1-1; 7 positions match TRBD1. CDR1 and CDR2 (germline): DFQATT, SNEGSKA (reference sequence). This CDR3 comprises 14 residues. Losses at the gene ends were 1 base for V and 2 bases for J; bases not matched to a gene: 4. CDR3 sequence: CSARGGQTNTEAFF. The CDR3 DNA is TGCAGTGCTAGAGGGGGACAGACAAACACTGAAGCTTTCTTT.

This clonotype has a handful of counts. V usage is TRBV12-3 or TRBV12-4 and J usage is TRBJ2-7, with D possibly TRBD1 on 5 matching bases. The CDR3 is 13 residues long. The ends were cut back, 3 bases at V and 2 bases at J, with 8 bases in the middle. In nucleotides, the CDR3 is TGTGCCAGCAGTTTGACAGCCACCTACGAGCAGTACTTC. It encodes CASSLTATYEQYF.

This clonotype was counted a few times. The CDR3 bases are TGCGCCAGCAGCTTCCGAACAGGTGGAGGAACAGATACGCAGTATTTT. Translation: CASSFRTGGGTDTQYF. This chain connects TRBV5-1 to TRBJ2-3, with D possibly called TRBD1 or TRBD2 (5 bases each). This CDR3 comprises 16 residues. V lost 2 bases, J lost 3 bases, and 16 bases lay in between. The germline V gene has CDR1 SGHRS and CDR2 YFSETQ.

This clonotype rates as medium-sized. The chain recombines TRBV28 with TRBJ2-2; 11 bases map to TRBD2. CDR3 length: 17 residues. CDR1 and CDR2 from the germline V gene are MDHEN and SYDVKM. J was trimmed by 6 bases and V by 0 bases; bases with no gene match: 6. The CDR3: CASSLWALAGGPGELFF. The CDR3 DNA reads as TGTGCCAGCAGTTTATGGGCGCTAGCGGGAGGTCCCGGGGAGCTGTTTTTT.